The following is a T cell receptor beta chain sequence with its context. The target antigen is unknown. This sample is drawn from a study of cytomegalovirus exposure and HLA in healthy donors. Study at large: Sequencing of about 179 million T cells in an earlier analysis found around 110 million unique TCR beta sequences.

Study conclusions and caveats: What a later analysis reportedly showed was that an Asian-associated ancestry cluster had fewer N-insertions than the roughly 670-donor mean.

Primers included in the PCR were 60 Vbeta and 13 Jbeta primers. Generated by immunoSEQ multiplex PCR, the TCRdb table keeps only in-frame clones and is missing some. The repertoire holds roughly 120,000 clones, approximately 75% seen once, with 1.5% to 2% in the top ten. The germline gives CDR1 LNHDA, CDR2 SQIVND (reference sequence). The ends were cut back, 2 bases at V and 5 bases at J, with 15 bases in the middle. The CDR3 has 15 amino acids. This rearrangement joins TRBV19 to TRBJ1-1; tentatively, D is TRBD1 (6 bases). The TCR originated in a man aged 40-49 years in good health and CMV-seronegative. The sample taken for sequencing was PBMCs. CDR3 bases: TGTGCCAGTAGTATAATGGCAGGGGTGGAGACTGAAGCTTTCTTT. Residues: CASSIMAGVETEAFF.